Each of the 26 T cell receptor beta chains below was sequenced from the same sample in a study of T cell responses to AZD1222 COVID-19 vaccine. TCRdb keeps only in-frame clones here, not all; method: immunoSEQ multiplex PCR. Among 20,000 to 25,000 clones listed, approximately 82% were seen once. The sequenced sample was peripheral blood, obtained on day 0 of AZD1222 vaccination. All receptors derive from an adult in good health.

The chain recombines TRBV7-9 with TRBJ2-5, with 7 bases aligning to TRBD1. Trimming cost V 3 bases and J 3 bases; bases outside gene matches: 7. This CDR3 is built from 15 residues. Germline V lookup: CDR1 SEHNR, CDR2 FQNEAQ (reference sequence). CDR3 in DNA: TGTGCCAGCAGCTTTCTAACAGGGGTAGAAGAGACCCAGTACTTC. Its translation is CASSFLTGVEETQYF.

The chain carries TRBV29-1 and TRBJ1-2, with D maybe TRBD1 (6 bases). This CDR3 is 12 amino acids long. The V end was cut by 7 bases, the J end by 7 bases, with 16 bases between. Germline V gives CDR1 SQVTM, CDR2 ANQGSEA. Written as DNA, the CDR3 is TGCAGCGCAGAAGGTCAGGGGCTTGGCTACACCTTC. Protein product: CSAEGQGLGYTF.

This chain's CDR3 is CASSLEGSIADTQYF. CDR3 nucleotide sequence: TGTGCCAGCAGCTTGGAGGGTAGCATCGCAGATACGCAGTATTTT. The chain has TRBV5-6 and TRBJ2-3; D unresolved. Looked up from germline, CDR1 is SGHDT and CDR2 is YYEEEE. V was clipped by 0 bases and J by 4 bases, with 12 bases between them. This CDR3 region has 15 residues.

The V and J genes are TRBV6-5 and TRBJ2-7, with D possibly called TRBD1 or TRBD2 (5 bases each). Trimming removed 8 bases at V and 4 bases at J, with 15 bases between. The CDR3 loop spans 13 amino acids. The V gene's germline CDR1 is MNHEY and CDR2 SVGAGI. The CDR3 bases are TGTGCCAGCCACCGGGACGGGATTTACGAGCAGTACTTC. This codes for CASHRDGIYEQYF.

The rearrangement joins TRBV19 to TRBJ1-6; D gene ambiguous. The CDR3 totals 15 residues. The V end was cut by 9 bases, the J end by 7 bases, with 19 bases between. Per germline, CDR1 LNHDA and CDR2 SQIVND (reference sequence). CDR3 in DNA: TGTGCCAGAGGAAGGAGGCCTCCCAACAATTCACCCCTCCACTTT. It encodes CARGRRPPNNSPLHF.

The chain recombines TRBV16 with TRBJ2-1; 7 bases match TRBD1. Germline V CDR1 and CDR2: KGHSY, FQNENV. V shed 4 bases and J 7 bases; nucleotides not matched to a gene: 10. The CDR3 sequence is 15 residues long. CDR3 amino acids: CASSLLPGQINEQFF. Here the CDR3 DNA reads TGTGCCAGCAGCCTGCTTCCGGGACAGATAAATGAGCAGTTCTTC.

The rearrangement links TRBV27 to TRBJ1-2; D is unresolved. The V gene lost 3 bases and the J gene lost 4 bases, with 9 bases spanning the gap. CDR3 length equals 13 residues. Germline V lookup: CDR1 MNHEY, CDR2 SMNVEV (reference sequence). The CDR3 DNA reads as TGTGCCAGCAGTTTGGCAGGAAGCTATGGCTACACCTTC. This sequence encodes CASSLAGSYGYTF.

The chain recombines TRBV2 with TRBJ1-5; 11 bases fit TRBD1. In germline, CDR1 is SNHLY, CDR2 FYNNEI. Unmatched junction bases numbered 3, after V lost 8 bases and J lost 6 bases. CDR3 length equals 13 residues. CDR3 sequence (DNA): TGTGCCAGCCGGGGGACAGGGGGTCAGCCCCAGCATTTT. This gives the protein CASRGTGGQPQHF.

This clone came up a few times. The V call is TRBV2, the J call TRBJ2-1; D is undetermined. V was clipped by 3 bases and J by 12 bases, with 15 bases between them. Germline V gives CDR1 SNHLY, CDR2 FYNNEI. This CDR3 has 13 residues. Here the CDR3 reads CASSDWVLVWQFF. The CDR3 coding sequence is TGTGCCAGCAGTGATTGGGTTTTGGTATGGCAGTTCTTC.

The gene calls are TRBV15 and TRBJ2-1, with 12 bases matching TRBD2. CDR3 length: 17 amino acids. Germline V lookup: CDR1 LNHNV, CDR2 YYDKDF (reference sequence). The junction had 7 bases not matched to a gene; V was cut back by 0 bases and J by 7 bases. CDR3: CATSRDRLAGGPNEQFF. In nucleotides, the CDR3 is TGTGCCACCAGCAGAGATAGGCTAGCGGGGGGGCCGAATGAGCAGTTCTTC.

The chain is built from TRBV7-9 and TRBJ2-1, with D uncertain. The CDR3 has 14 amino acids. V was trimmed by 1 base and J by 4 bases, leaving 8 bases between them. CDR1 and CDR2 (germline): SEHNR, FQNEAQ (reference sequence). The CDR3 is CASSLGVGYNEQFF. The CDR3 DNA reads as TGTGCCAGCAGCTTAGGTGTAGGTTACAATGAGCAGTTCTTC.

The chain carries TRBV7-9 and TRBJ1-2; D might be TRBD1 (5 bases). CDR3 size: 15 residues. Looked up from germline, CDR1 is SEHNR and CDR2 is FQNEAQ (reference sequence). V lost 5 bases and J lost 1, with 14 bases in between. The CDR3 nucleotides read TGTGCCAGCAGCCCCTCGACAGTCCTTAACTATGGCTACACCTTC. Its translation: CASSPSTVLNYGYTF.

The chain uses TRBV5-1 and TRBJ2-7; no clear D. CDR1 and CDR2 (germline): SGHRS, YFSETQ. The CDR3 totals 13 residues. Trimming removed 0 bases at V and 3 bases at J, with 7 bases between. The CDR3 region has the DNA TGCGCCAGCAGCTTGGAACCCCACTACGAGCAGTACTTC. It yields the protein CASSLEPHYEQYF.

This chain links TRBV4-3 with TRBJ2-7; TRBD2 aligns across 7 bases. The CDR3 is 16 residues long. Trimming at V came to 0 bases and at J to 4 bases, leaving 9 bases not matched to a gene. CDR1 and CDR2 from the germline V gene are LGHNA and YSLEER. The CDR3 bases are TGCGCCAGCAGCCAAGAAGGAGCTAGCGGAACTTACGAGCAGTACTTC. Translation: CASSQEGASGTYEQYF.

The chain uses TRBV5-6 and TRBJ2-7; D is ambiguous. In germline, CDR1 is SGHDT, CDR2 YYEEEE. This CDR3 is built from 11 residues. Trimming pared 4 bases from V and 3 bases from J, leaving 5 bases between. The CDR3: CASSGNYEQYF. CDR3 DNA: TGTGCCAGCAGCGGGAACTACGAGCAGTACTTC.

V is TRBV2 and J is TRBJ1-6, with D hard to call. CDR1 is SNHLY and CDR2 is FYNNEI in the germline V gene. The CDR3 spans 15 residues. Trimming stripped 1 base from V and 7 bases from J, with 11 bases between. The CDR3 DNA follows: TGTGCCAGCAGTGAAGACCGGGCCCTAAATTCACCCCTCCACTTT. It encodes CASSEDRALNSPLHF.

The genes are TRBV19 and TRBJ1-5; tentative D call: TRBD1 (5 bases). The germline CDR1 and CDR2 sequences are LNHDA and SQIVND (reference sequence). V lost 7 bases, J lost 1 base, and 14 bases lay in between. CDR3 length equals 15 residues. CDR3 protein: CASNWGEMSNQPQHF. CDR3 nucleotide sequence: TGTGCCAGTAACTGGGGGGAGATGAGCAATCAGCCCCAGCATTTT.

This rearrangement joins TRBV28 to TRBJ1-1; D gene uncertain. The CDR3 length is 12 residues. The germline V and J ends were trimmed by 6 bases and 7 bases, with 12 bases remaining between them. The germline V gene has CDR1 MDHEN and CDR2 SYDVKM. The CDR3 spells CASRISSSEAFF. In DNA form, the CDR3 reads TGTGCCAGCAGAATTTCGTCGAGTGAAGCTTTCTTT. Supplemented by reference TRBV28 and TRBJ1-1, the full variable domain reads DVKVTQSSRYLVKRTGEKVFLECVQDMDHENMFWYRQDPGLGLRLIYFSYDVKMKEKGDIPEGYSVSREKKERFSLILESASTNQTSMYLCASRISSSEAFFGQGTRLTVV.

The CDR3 region has the DNA TGTGCCAGCACCACAGACCCCGGGACCCAGTACTTC. Translated: CASTTDPGTQYF. V gene TRBV12-3 or TRBV12-4 combines with J gene TRBJ2-5, with D uncertain. CDR3 length: 12 amino acids. Trimming took off 7 bases at V and 7 bases at J, with 13 bases between the two ends.

V usage is TRBV10-2 and J usage is TRBJ2-7; a possible D gene is TRBD2 (6 bases). The V gene's germline CDR1 is WSHSY and CDR2 SAAADI. Deletions cut 6 bases from V and 3 bases from J, with 12 bases between. This CDR3 region has 13 residues. The CDR3 DNA reads as TGCGCCAGCAGGCCTAGCGTCGGCTACGAGCAGTACTTC. Translation gives CASRPSVGYEQYF.

The V and J genes are TRBV6-2 or TRBV6-3 and TRBJ2-7; no firm D call. This CDR3 has 15 residues. Germline V lookup: CDR1 MNHEY, CDR2 SVGEGT. V was shortened by 2 bases and J by 5 bases, with 16 bases between the two germline ends. CDR3 residues: CASSYPHADYHEQYF. Written as DNA, the CDR3 is TGTGCCAGCAGTTACCCCCACGCGGATTACCACGAGCAGTACTTC.

The rearrangement uses TRBV30 and TRBJ1-6; possibly TRBD1 for D (6 bases). CDR1 and CDR2 from the germline V gene are GTSNPN and SVGIG (reference sequence). CDR3 size: 13 residues. The germline V and J ends were trimmed by 4 bases and 6 bases, with 10 bases remaining between them. The CDR3: CAWTRTANSPLHF. CDR3 bases: TGTGCCTGGACCCGGACAGCTAATTCACCCCTCCACTTT.

This rearrangement joins TRBV6-5 to TRBJ2-3; D remains ambiguous. The germline V gene has CDR1 MNHEY and CDR2 SVGAGI. The CDR3 consists of 13 residues. Deletions cut 3 bases from V and 5 bases from J, with 9 bases between. CDR3 residues: CASSYTGLDTQYF. The CDR3 nucleotides are TGTGCCAGCAGTTATACGGGCCTAGATACGCAGTATTTT.

J is TRBJ2-2 and V is TRBV5-1, with TRBD1 matching 9 bases. The CDR3 has 16 residues. J was trimmed by 6 bases and V by 3 bases; bases with no gene match: 9. Germline CDR1 is SGHRS and CDR2 is YFSETQ. CDR3 DNA: TGCGCCAGCAGCTCCGGGACAGGGTCCCTGGCCGGGGAGCTGTTTTTT. It is translated as CASSSGTGSLAGELFF. Complete variable domain (other parts from reference TRBV5-1 and TRBJ2-2): KAGVTQTPRYLIKTRGQQVTLSCSPISGHRSVSWYQQTPGQGLQFLFEYFSETQRNKGNFPGRFSGRQFSNSRSEMNVSTLELGDSALYLCASSSGTGSLAGELFFGEGSRLTVL.

This chain links TRBV9 with TRBJ2-7, with TRBD1 matching over 10 bases. Germline CDR1 is SGDLS and CDR2 is YYNGEE. The CDR3 sequence is 14 residues long. J gave up 6 bases and V 0 bases, and 3 bases lay outside the gene matches. The CDR3 bases are TGTGCCAGCAGCGTAGCGGGGACAGGGGTCGAGCAGTACTTC. Amino acid sequence: CASSVAGTGVEQYF. Looking up the rest from reference TRBV9 and TRBJ2-7 gives the full variable domain: DSGVTQTPKHLITATGQRVTLRCSPRSGDLSVYWYQQSLDQGLQFLIQYYNGEERAKGNILERFSAQQFPDLHSELNLSSLELGDSALYFCASSVAGTGVEQYFGPGTRLTVT.

This clone was detected a few times. This rearrangement joins TRBV7-5 to TRBJ2-2; TRBD2 reflects the table's D call only, with no check against the DNA. TRBV7-5 counts as a pseudogene. CDR3 length: 15 amino acids. Here the CDR3 DNA reads TGTGTCAGGCGCCCGGTCGCACGTGACACCGGGGAGCTGTTTTTT. This sequence encodes CVRRPVARDTGELFF.